The clone carrying this TCR beta chain was counted only a few times. Its cognate antigen is unknown. Using RNA transcripts as the source, TCR beta CDR3 regions were amplified. A set of HTBI primers served as the primers for a first-round RT-PCR of the TCR CDR3. TCRdb ran MiXCR on the multiplex PCR reads and lists one entry per CDR3 protein. The table shows 450,000 to 700,000 distinct CDR3 sequences, with roughly 46% occurring only once. Uncontrolled infections, other autoimmune diseases, pregnancy or lactation led to exclusion of patients. Clinical symptoms, serum thyroxine and TRAb, thyroid ultrasound and orbital computed tomography together formed the diagnostic basis. Germline V lookup: CDR1 SGHAT, CDR2 FQNNGV. V was pared by 7 bases and J by 8 bases, with 14 bases between. This CDR3 has 12 amino acids. This record belongs to a study of T cells in Graves' hyperthyroidism and ophthalmopathy. Study results and limitations: The model predicted ophthalmopathy a median approximately seven months before onset. In simple terms, a model built on 13 V-J features told ophthalmopathy apart from stable hyperthyroidism.

Sample: peripheral blood or thyroid tissue (not recorded which). The gene calls are TRBV11-2 and TRBJ1-2, with unresolved D. This clonotype originated in an adult woman with Graves' disease, either hyperthyroidism or ophthalmopathy (not recorded which). CDR3 protein: CASKVVGRGYTF. The CDR3 DNA reads as TGTGCCAGCAAAGTCGTGGGGAGAGGCTACACCTTC.